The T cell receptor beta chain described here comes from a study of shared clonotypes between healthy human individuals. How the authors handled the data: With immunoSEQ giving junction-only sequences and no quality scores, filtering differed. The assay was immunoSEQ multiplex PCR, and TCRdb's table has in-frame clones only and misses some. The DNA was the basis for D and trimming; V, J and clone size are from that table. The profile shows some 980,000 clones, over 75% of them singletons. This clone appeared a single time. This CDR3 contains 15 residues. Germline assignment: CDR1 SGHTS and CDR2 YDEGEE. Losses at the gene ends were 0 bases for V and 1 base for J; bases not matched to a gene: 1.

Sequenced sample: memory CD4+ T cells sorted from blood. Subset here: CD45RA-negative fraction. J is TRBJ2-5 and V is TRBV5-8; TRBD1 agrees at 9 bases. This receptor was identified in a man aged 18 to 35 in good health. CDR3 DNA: TGTGCCAGCAGCTTGGGGACAGGGGCCCAAGAGACCCAGTACTTC. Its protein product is CASSLGTGAQETQYF.